This passage covers 9 T cell receptor beta chains from one sample sequenced in a study of shared clonotypes between healthy human individuals. Only in-frame clones appear in the TCRdb table, and some are missing; sequencing was by immunoSEQ multiplex PCR. The sample has about 1,500,000 clones; around 97% are singletons. Sequences were obtained from naive CD4+ T cells sorted from blood. Noted subset: CD45RA+ positively selected. The origin of the receptors is a man aged 25-40 years in good health.

The chain uses TRBV28 and TRBJ2-7, with D unresolved. CDR1 is MDHEN, CDR2 SYDVKM, per germline. The CDR3 length is 13 residues. Between the trimmed V and J ends, which lost 7 bases and 4 bases, there was a span of 14 bases. The chain's CDR3 is CASISLLGYEQYF. The CDR3 DNA sequence: TGTGCCAGCATCTCACTACTGGGGTACGAGCAGTACTTC.

This rearrangement joins TRBV18 to TRBJ1-1; tentatively, D is TRBD1 (6 bases). Germline CDR1 reads KGHSH; CDR2 reads LQKENI. V gave up 6 bases and J gave up 2 bases, with 19 bases separating them. The CDR3 loop spans 16 amino acids. The CDR3 is CASSPLRGAVNTEAFF. CDR3 nucleotides: TGTGCCAGCTCTCCCCTTCGGGGGGCCGTTAACACTGAAGCTTTCTTT.

This chain uses TRBV6-4 with TRBJ2-2; D gene unclear. Trimming removed 9 bases at V and 0 bases at J, with 11 bases between. Germline V gene data show CDR1 as MRHNA and CDR2 as SNTAGT. The CDR3 runs 14 residues. The CDR3 sequence is CASRRWTNTGELFF. The CDR3 nucleotides read TGTGCCAGTCGCCGGTGGACGAACACCGGGGAGCTGTTTTTT.

This clone was seen a handful of times. The gene calls are TRBV6-1 and TRBJ2-7; no clear D. The V and J ends lost 2 bases and 2 bases respectively, with 7 bases between them. This CDR3 contains 13 residues. Germline assignment: CDR1 MNHNS and CDR2 SASEGT. CDR3 nucleotides: TGTGCCAGCAGTGAAATTCTTACCTACGAGCAGTACTTC. It specifies CASSEILTYEQYF.

This chain links TRBV4-3 with TRBJ2-7, with 9 bases identical to TRBD2. With 0 bases clipped from V and 6 bases from J, the junction kept 24 bases outside the gene matches. Germline CDR1 reads LGHNA; CDR2 reads YSLEER. There are 21 residues in the CDR3. The DNA for the CDR3 is TGCGCCAGCAGCCAAGATATAGTCAGGAGTGCGCGGGAGGGCCGCCGGGTCGAGCAGTACTTC. Its protein is CASSQDIVRSAREGRRVEQYF.

This chain links TRBV11-2 with TRBJ2-3; TRBD1 matches 7 bases. Trimming took 5 bases from V and 8 from J; bases not matched to a gene: 7. Germline-derived CDR1 and CDR2 are SGHAT and FQNNGV. This CDR3 spans 13 amino acids. The CDR3 region is CASSGDRASTQYF. The CDR3 DNA follows: TGTGCCAGCAGCGGCGACAGGGCCAGTACGCAGTATTTT.

The V gene is TRBV15, the J gene TRBJ2-2; D remains unclear. The germline V and J ends were trimmed by 3 bases and 3 bases, with 17 bases remaining between them. The CDR3 has 17 amino acids. CDR1 and CDR2 (germline): LNHNV, YYDKDF (reference sequence). The CDR3 bases are TGTGCCACCAGCAGTCGCGGCAGCCCGGTCTACACCGGGGAGCTGTTTTTT. Translated, it gives CATSSRGSPVYTGELFF.

The rearrangement uses TRBV28 and TRBJ2-4; D not resolved. The CDR3 totals 12 residues. Germline V gene sequence: CDR1 MDHEN, CDR2 SYDVKM. The V end was cut by 6 bases, the J end by 7 bases, with 10 bases between. The DNA of the CDR3 is TGTGCCAGCAGAACAAGACTTAACATTCAGTACTTC. This gives the protein CASRTRLNIQYF.

The chain is built from TRBV19 and TRBJ2-3; 11 bases fit TRBD2. The CDR3 consists of 19 residues. After removal of 5 bases from V and 1 base from J, the junction contained 14 bases not matched to a gene. The germline CDR1 and CDR2 sequences are LNHDA and SQIVND (reference sequence). CDR3: CASSRPTLGLAVGTDTQYF. The CDR3 coding sequence is TGTGCCAGTAGTCGTCCGACCTTGGGACTAGCGGTCGGCACAGATACGCAGTATTTT.